This is a list of T cell receptor beta chains from one sample in a study of T cells in Graves' hyperthyroidism and ophthalmopathy. TCRdb re-called the multiplex PCR reads with MiXCR, one entry per CDR3 protein. This sample yields a few hundred thousand distinct CDR3 sequences, of which 35% to 55% are seen a single time; around 7.7% belongs to the top ten. Sequencing was carried out using peripheral blood or thyroid tissue (not recorded which). These receptor sequences come from a woman between 18 and 29 years old with Graves' hyperthyroidism. Both conserved end residues are part of each CDR3. A D gene is named only where the DNA matches it firmly. A clone size is listed for some rows: how often the clone was seen (once, few, many), or a class if it is expanded.

j_call: TRBJ2-2
d_call: TRBD1
clone_size: .
v_call: TRBV12-3/TRBV12-4
cdr3_aa: CASSFDRGMTGELFF
cdr3_nt: TGTGCCAGCAGCTTTGACAGGGGAATGACCGGGGAGCTGTTTTTT

j_call: TRBJ1-2
d_call: TRBD1
clone_size: .
v_call: TRBV25-1
cdr3_aa: CASCGGVGTGGYGYTF
cdr3_nt: TGTGCCAGCTGTGGAGGGGTCGGGACAGGGGGCTATGGCTACACCTTC

j_call: TRBJ1-5
d_call: .
clone_size: many
v_call: TRBV20-1
cdr3_aa: CSARRDTNNQPQHF
cdr3_nt: TGCAGTGCTCGCCGGGACACCAACAATCAGCCCCAGCATTTT

j_call: TRBJ1-4
d_call: .
clone_size: many
v_call: TRBV12-3/TRBV12-4
cdr3_aa: CASSLASGVKLFF
cdr3_nt: TGTGCCAGCAGTTTAGCATCAGGGGTAAAACTGTTTTTT

j_call: TRBJ1-5
d_call: .
clone_size: few
v_call: TRBV29-1
cdr3_aa: CSVETGGQPQHF
cdr3_nt: TGCAGCGTTGAAACGGGGGGGCAGCCCCAGCATTTT

j_call: TRBJ1-1
d_call: TRBD1
clone_size: many
v_call: TRBV13
cdr3_aa: CASRRDRGNTEAFF
cdr3_nt: TGTGCCAGCAGACGGGACAGGGGGAACACTGAAGCTTTCTTT

j_call: TRBJ2-3
d_call: .
clone_size: .
v_call: TRBV5-4
cdr3_aa: CASSWTSGPGDTQYF
cdr3_nt: TGTGCCAGCAGCTGGACCTCGGGACCAGGGGATACGCAGTATTTT

j_call: TRBJ1-2
d_call: TRBD1
clone_size: .
v_call: TRBV29-1
cdr3_aa: CSVEDGQALDGYTF
cdr3_nt: TGCAGCGTTGAAGATGGACAGGCCCTGGACGGCTACACCTTC

j_call: TRBJ2-5
d_call: .
clone_size: many
v_call: TRBV19
cdr3_aa: CASSIGVTDQETQYF
cdr3_nt: TGTGCCAGTAGTATTGGGGTGACTGACCAAGAGACCCAGTACTTC

j_call: TRBJ2-1
d_call: TRBD1
clone_size: .
v_call: TRBV6-2/TRBV6-3
cdr3_aa: CASGRDRAYNEQFF
cdr3_nt: TGTGCCAGCGGCCGGGACAGGGCTTACAATGAGCAGTTCTTC

j_call: TRBJ1-2
d_call: TRBD1
clone_size: .
v_call: TRBV29-1
cdr3_aa: CSVARLAGQGISDTF
cdr3_nt: TGCAGCGTTGCCCGACTAGCGGGACAGGGTATTTCCGACACCTTC

j_call: TRBJ2-7
d_call: TRBD2
clone_size: many
v_call: TRBV20-1
cdr3_aa: CSASATSGNNEQYF
cdr3_nt: TGCAGTGCTAGTGCGACTAGCGGGAATAACGAGCAGTACTTC